What follows are 2 T cell receptor beta chains derived from one specimen sequenced in a study of cytomegalovirus exposure and HLA in healthy donors (dated by TCRdb to the late 2010s). Receptors were amplified or captured by the immunoSEQ multiplex PCR assay. For the multiplex PCR, a mixture combining 60 forward primers for TCR Vbeta segments and 13 reverse primers for TCR Jbeta segments was used. TCRdb took over this immuneACCESS table, retaining in-frame rearrangements with V and J assigned. Such tables are incomplete; in checked studies, under half of the missing clones stem from an unresolved V gene, and the remainder is unexplained. The sample profile shows around 150,000 clones; less than 85% of them were found once. 1.3% to 1.5% of the sample goes to the ten largest clones. Material for sequencing was PBMCs. These TCRs come from a man in his sixties in good health and CMV-seronegative.

This chain links TRBV2 with TRBJ1-6; no clear D gene. The CDR3 runs to 17 residues. V shed 5 bases and J shed 5 bases, with 19 bases lying between them. The germline CDR1 and CDR2 sequences are SNHLY and FYNNEI. The CDR3: CASSPRGGPDNNSPLHF. CDR3 bases: TGTGCCAGCAGTCCAAGAGGAGGGCCAGACAATAATTCACCCCTCCACTTT.

The chain is built from TRBV28 and TRBJ1-6; D remains unclear. The CDR3 sequence is 14 residues long. The V gene lost 6 bases and the J gene lost 7 bases, with 13 bases spanning the gap. Germline V gene lookup returns CDR1 MDHEN and CDR2 SYDVKM. CDR3 residues: CASSRLGENSPLHF. CDR3 nucleotides: TGTGCCAGCAGCCGGCTCGGGGAAAATTCACCCCTCCACTTT.